The entry below describes one T cell receptor (beta chain). TCRdb's table, derived via immunoSEQ multiplex PCR, lists solely in-frame clones and lacks some. The sample yields around 220,000 clones, around 86% seen once. The sample belongs to a study of blood T cell repertoires in COVID-19. Germline V gene sequence: CDR1 KGHSH, CDR2 LQKENI. V dropped 3 bases and J dropped 7 bases, with 12 bases sitting between them. CDR3 length: 14 amino acids. The V and J genes are TRBV18 and TRBJ1-4; D may be TRBD1 (6 bases). Sequenced: peripheral blood. The receptor was derived from a man over 45 with acute or convalescent COVID-19. The CDR3 loop is CASSPQGRPEKLFF. The CDR3 nucleotides are TGTGCCAGCTCACCTCAGGGGCGCCCTGAAAAACTGTTTTTT. Combining the CDR3 with reference TRBV18 and TRBJ1-4 gives the whole variable domain NAGVMQNPRHLVRRRGQEARLRCSPMKGHSHVYWYRQLPEEGLKFMVYLQKENIIDESGMPKERFSAEFPKEGPSILRIQQVVRGDSAAYFCASSPQGRPEKLFFGSGTQLSVL.